What follows is one TCR beta chain and its context. The antigen remains undetermined. The data were taken from a study of T cell clones after liver transplantation. Germline CDR1 WSHSY, CDR2 SAAADI. V lost 5 bases and J 0 bases, leaving 17 bases between the germline ends. CDR3 length equals 16 residues. Profiled with immunoSEQ multiplex PCR; TCRdb holds only in-frame clones, not every one. The data show 45,000 to 60,000 clones, roughly 83% seen once. The study's findings and limits: Small, mixed patient groups and varying post-transplant times limit these conclusions. Compared with third party-reactive sequences, donor-reactive ones declined more, independent of withdrawal success.

Specimen: CD4+ T cells from blood, collected before liver transplant. The sequence was collected from a human donor who received a liver transplant. J is TRBJ2-7 and V is TRBV10-2; a possible D gene is TRBD2 (5 bases). CDR3 bases: TGCGCCAGCAGTTCCCCACGCGGGTCTAGCTCCTACGAGCAGTACTTC. As protein: CASSSPRGSSSYEQYF.